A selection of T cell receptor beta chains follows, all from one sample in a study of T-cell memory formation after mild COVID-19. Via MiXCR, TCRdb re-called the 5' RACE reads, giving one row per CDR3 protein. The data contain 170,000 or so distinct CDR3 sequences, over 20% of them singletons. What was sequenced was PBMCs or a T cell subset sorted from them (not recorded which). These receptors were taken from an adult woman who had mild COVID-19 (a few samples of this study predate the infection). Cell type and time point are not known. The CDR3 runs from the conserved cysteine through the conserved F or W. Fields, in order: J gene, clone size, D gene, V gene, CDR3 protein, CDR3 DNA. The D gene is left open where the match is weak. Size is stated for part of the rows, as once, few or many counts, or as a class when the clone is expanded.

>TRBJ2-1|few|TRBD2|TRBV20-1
CSARDSMGLAGQSSYNEQFF
TGCAGTGCTAGGGACAGTATGGGACTAGCGGGACAATCCTCCTACAATGAGCAGTTCTTC
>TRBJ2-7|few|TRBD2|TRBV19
CASSMVGGTEQYF
TGTGCCAGTAGTATGGTCGGGGGGACCGAGCAGTACTTC
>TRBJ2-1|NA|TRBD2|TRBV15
CATSRAASGEQFF
TGTGCCACCAGCAGAGCGGCTAGCGGTGAGCAGTTCTTC
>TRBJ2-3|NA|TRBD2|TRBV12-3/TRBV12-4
CASSFKTSGSWDQDTQYF
TGTGCCAGCAGTTTTAAGACTAGCGGGTCTTGGGATCAAGATACGCAGTATTTT
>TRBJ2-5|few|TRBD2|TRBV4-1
CASSHGLAEETQYF
TGCGCCAGCAGCCATGGACTAGCGGAAGAGACCCAGTACTTC
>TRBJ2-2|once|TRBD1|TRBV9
CASSAHLGQGETGELFF
TGTGCCAGCAGCGCCCACTTAGGACAGGGGGAAACCGGGGAGCTGTTTTTT
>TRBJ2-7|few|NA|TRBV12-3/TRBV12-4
CASTLGQSSYEQYF
TGTGCCAGCACCCTTGGACAGAGCTCCTACGAGCAGTACTTC
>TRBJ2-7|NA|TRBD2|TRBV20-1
CSAGLAGGPYEQYF
TGCAGTGCAGGACTAGCGGGGGGGCCTTACGAGCAGTACTTC
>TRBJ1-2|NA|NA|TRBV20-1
CSARDRQNYGYTF
TGCAGTGCTAGAGATCGACAGAACTATGGCTACACCTTC
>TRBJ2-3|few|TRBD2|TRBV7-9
CASSFERDTDTQYF
TGTGCCAGCAGCTTTGAGCGGGACACAGATACGCAGTATTTT
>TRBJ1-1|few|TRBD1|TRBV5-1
CASSFITGDARAEAFF
TGCGCCAGCAGCTTTATAACAGGGGATGCAAGGGCTGAAGCTTTCTTT
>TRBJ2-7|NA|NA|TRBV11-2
CASSSYRDGRPYEQYF
TGTGCCAGCAGTTCCTACCGGGACGGACGCCCCTACGAGCAGTACTTC
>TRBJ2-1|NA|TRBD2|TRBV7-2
CASSFPWTSGRASYNEQFF
TGTGCCAGCAGCTTCCCCTGGACTAGCGGGAGGGCATCCTACAATGAGCAGTTCTTC
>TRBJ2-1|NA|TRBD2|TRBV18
CASSLGLQRGNEQFF
TGTGCCAGCTCACTGGGACTCCAGCGGGGCAATGAGCAGTTCTTC
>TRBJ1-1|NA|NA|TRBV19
CASSIYSYTEAFF
TGTGCCAGTAGTATCTACAGTTATACTGAAGCTTTCTTT
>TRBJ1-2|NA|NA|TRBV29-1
CSVGYREDYGYTF
TGCAGCGTTGGGTACAGGGAAGACTATGGCTACACCTTC
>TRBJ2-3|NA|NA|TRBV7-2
CASSLMSGATDTQYF
TGTGCCAGCAGCCTCATGTCGGGAGCAACAGATACGCAGTATTTT
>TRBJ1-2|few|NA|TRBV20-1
CSARELARYEYGYTF
TGCAGTGCTAGAGAGTTGGCCCGATACGAATATGGCTACACCTTC
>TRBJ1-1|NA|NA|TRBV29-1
CSVEGVPGNYTEAFF
TGCAGCGTTGAAGGGGTTCCAGGGAATTACACTGAAGCTTTCTTT
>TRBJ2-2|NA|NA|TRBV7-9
CASSSRRTGELFF
TGTGCCAGCAGCTCGCGGCGTACCGGGGAGCTGTTTTTT
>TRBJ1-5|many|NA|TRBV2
CASSNGYSNQPQHF
TGTGCCAGCAGTAACGGTTATAGCAATCAGCCCCAGCATTTT
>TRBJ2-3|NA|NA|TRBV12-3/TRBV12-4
CASSWASRDTQYF
TGTGCCAGCAGTTGGGCTAGCAGAGATACGCAGTATTTT
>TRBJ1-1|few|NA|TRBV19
CASSIGGYTEAFF
TGTGCCAGTAGTATAGGGGGCTACACTGAAGCTTTCTTT
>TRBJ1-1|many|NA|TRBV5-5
CASSLLNSNTEAFF
TGTGCCAGCAGCCTACTCAACAGCAACACTGAAGCTTTCTTT
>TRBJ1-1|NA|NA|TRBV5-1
CASSLGSISGTAMVAAPEAFF
TGCGCCAGCAGCTTGGGTTCGATTTCGGGAACAGCCATGGTCGCAGCACCTGAAGCTTTCTTT
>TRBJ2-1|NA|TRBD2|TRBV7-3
CASSLRLAGHNEQFF
TGTGCCAGCAGCTTACGACTAGCGGGACACAATGAGCAGTTCTTC
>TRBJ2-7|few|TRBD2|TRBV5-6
CASSFGGAASGAYEQYF
TGTGCCAGCAGCTTTGGGGGGGCTGCTAGCGGGGCCTACGAGCAGTACTTC
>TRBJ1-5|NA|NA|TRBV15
CATSRKGGTWDKPQHF
TGTGCCACCAGCAGAAAAGGAGGGACTTGGGACAAGCCCCAGCATTTT
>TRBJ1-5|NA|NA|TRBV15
CATSTLGPSNQPQHF
TGTGCCACCAGCACCTTGGGTCCGAGCAATCAGCCCCAGCATTTT
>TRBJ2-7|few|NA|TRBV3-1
CASSQEDWHEQYF
TGTGCCAGCAGCCAAGAAGATTGGCACGAGCAGTACTTC
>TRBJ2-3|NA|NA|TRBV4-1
CASSQGNTPLSTDTQYF
TGCGCCAGCAGCCAAGGGAACACCCCTCTTAGCACAGATACGCAGTATTTT
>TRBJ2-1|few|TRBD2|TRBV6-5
CASSQAGVGFEQFF
TGTGCCAGCAGTCAAGCGGGAGTGGGTTTTGAGCAGTTCTTC
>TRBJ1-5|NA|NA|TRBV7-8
CASSFISGGWHTNQPQHF
TGTGCCAGCAGCTTTATAAGCGGGGGTTGGCATACCAATCAGCCCCAGCATTTT
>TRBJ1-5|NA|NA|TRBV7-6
CASSLGYGRDQPQHF
TGTGCCAGCAGCTTAGGGTATGGGAGGGATCAGCCCCAGCATTTT
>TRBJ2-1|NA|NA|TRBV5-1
CATSREQFF
TGCGCCACTAGCAGGGAGCAGTTCTTC